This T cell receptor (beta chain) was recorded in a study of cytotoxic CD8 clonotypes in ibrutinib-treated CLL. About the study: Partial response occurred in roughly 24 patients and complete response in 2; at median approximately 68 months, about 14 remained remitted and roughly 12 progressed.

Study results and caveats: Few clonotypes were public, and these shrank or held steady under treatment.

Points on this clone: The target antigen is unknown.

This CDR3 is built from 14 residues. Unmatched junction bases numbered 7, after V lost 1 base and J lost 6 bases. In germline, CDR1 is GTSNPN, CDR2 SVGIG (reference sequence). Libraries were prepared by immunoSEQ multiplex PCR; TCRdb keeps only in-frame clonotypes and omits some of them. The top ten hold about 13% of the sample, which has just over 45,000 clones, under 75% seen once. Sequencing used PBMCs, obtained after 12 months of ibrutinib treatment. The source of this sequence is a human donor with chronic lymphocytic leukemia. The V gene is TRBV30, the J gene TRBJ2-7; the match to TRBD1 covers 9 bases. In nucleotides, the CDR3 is TGTGCCTGGAGTGACGAAAGACAGGGGGGCGAGCAGTACTTC. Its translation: CAWSDERQGGEQYF.